This entry describes one T cell receptor (beta chain). The antigen is undetermined. Sequencing used immunoSEQ multiplex PCR; TCRdb keeps in-frame clones, though not all of them. The table lists approximately 100,000 clones, approximately 90% of them singletons. This sample is part of a study of T cell responses to AZD1222 COVID-19 vaccine. In the study overall: Analysis merged second doses at about 4 or about 12 weeks. General study results and limits: Mapped onto spike, vaccine-associated CD4 TCRs spanned it and were dominant at 160-218 and 743-854.

The CDR3 extends over 13 amino acids. Germline loops: CDR1 MNHEY, CDR2 SVGAGI. Trimming left V 6 bases short and J 6 bases short, with 14 bases between. The receptor comes from an adult in good health. The sequencing here drew on peripheral blood, taken on day 0 of AZD1222 vaccination. This chain links TRBV6-5 with TRBJ1-1; D possibly corresponds to TRBD1 (6 bases). CDR3 sequence (DNA): TGTGCCAGCAGGACACTCGGACAGCCTGAAGCTTTCTTT. Protein: CASRTLGQPEAFF.